Below, 21 T cell receptor beta chains from the same sample are listed, as sequenced in a study of T cell responses to AZD1222 COVID-19 vaccine. Profiled with immunoSEQ multiplex PCR; TCRdb holds only in-frame clones, not every one. The sample lists some 140,000 clones, over 85% occurring once. Sequencing used peripheral blood, obtained on day 0 of AZD1222 vaccination. The receptors were sampled from an adult in good health.

The rearrangement links TRBV11-3 to TRBJ2-7; TRBD1 aligns across 10 bases. After removal of 4 bases from V and 0 bases from J, the junction contained 3 bases not matched to a gene. The germline V gene encodes CDR1 SGHNT and CDR2 YENEEA. This CDR3 contains 15 residues. CDR3 nucleotides: TGTGCCAGCAGCTCGGGACAGGGGCTCTCCTACGAGCAGTACTTC. Translating it yields CASSSGQGLSYEQYF. Based on the CDR3 plus reference TRBV11-3 and TRBJ2-7, the full variable domain is EAGVVQSPRYKIIEKKQPVAFWCNPISGHNTLYWYLQNLGQGPELLIRYENEEAVDDSQLPKDRFSAERLKGVDSTLKIQPAELGDSAVYLCASSSGQGLSYEQYFGPGTRLTVT.

This clone was observed once. The chain has TRBV7-2 and TRBJ1-1, with 7 bases matching TRBD1. V gave up 5 bases and J gave up 5 bases; unmatched junction bases: 8. CDR3 size: 14 residues. CDR1 SGHTA and CDR2 FQGNSA come from the germline V gene. This chain's CDR3 is CASSDLTGLTEAFF. In nucleotides, the CDR3 is TGTGCCAGCAGCGACTTGACAGGGTTGACTGAAGCTTTCTTT. Complete variable domain (other parts from reference TRBV7-2 and TRBJ1-1): GAGVSQSPSNKVTEKGKDVELRCDPISGHTALYWYRQSLGQGLEFLIYFQGNSAPDKSGLPSDRFSAERTGGSVSTLTIQRTQQEDSAVYLCASSDLTGLTEAFFGQGTRLTVV.

The chain uses TRBV28 and TRBJ1-2; D may be TRBD1 (5 bases). V shed 7 bases and J shed 0 bases, with 12 bases lying between them. The CDR3 has 14 residues. CDR1 and CDR2 (germline): MDHEN, SYDVKM. DNA of the CDR3: TGTGCCAGCACGCGACAGTCTTCTAACTATGGCTACACCTTC. This translates into CASTRQSSNYGYTF.

V usage is TRBV6-5 and J usage is TRBJ2-1; D perhaps matches TRBD1 (5 bases). The germline V and J ends were trimmed by 5 bases and 8 bases, with 13 bases remaining between them. CDR1 is MNHEY and CDR2 is SVGAGI in the germline V gene. This CDR3 contains 13 residues. The CDR3 here is CASSRRLGDEQFF. CDR3 in DNA: TGTGCCAGCAGTCGACGTTTAGGGGATGAGCAGTTCTTC.

The CDR3 reads CASSFQLAATQYF. DNA for the CDR3: TGTGCCAGCAGCTTCCAACTAGCGGCAACGCAGTATTTT. The chain joins TRBV5-6 to TRBJ2-3; 8 nucleotides align to TRBD2. The germline CDR1 and CDR2 sequences are SGHDT and YYEEEE. V shed 2 bases, J shed 9 bases, and the junction held 5 bases outside the gene matches. This CDR3 has 13 residues.

V and J are TRBV5-6 and TRBJ2-7, with 10 bases identical to TRBD1. The V gene's germline CDR1 is SGHDT and CDR2 YYEEEE. The J segment lost 3 bases and the V segment lost 3 bases, leaving 6 bases of the junction unmatched. The CDR3 contains 15 residues. The CDR3 reads CASSWGGTGVYEQYF. CDR3 nucleotide sequence: TGTGCCAGCAGCTGGGGCGGGACAGGGGTCTACGAGCAGTACTTC.

The chain combines TRBV19 with TRBJ2-1, with D perhaps TRBD1 (6 bases). V was shortened by 1 base and J by 0 bases, with 10 bases between the two germline ends. This CDR3 region has 16 residues. In germline, CDR1 is LNHDA, CDR2 SQIVND (reference sequence). The CDR3 nucleotides read TGTGCCAGTAGTATAGTGACAGGTAGCTCCTACAATGAGCAGTTCTTC. It translates to CASSIVTGSSYNEQFF.

This chain connects TRBV4-1 to TRBJ2-2; a possible D gene is TRBD1 (5 bases). CDR1 and CDR2 (germline): MGHRA, YSYEKL. V lost 6 bases, J lost 1 base, and 15 bases lay in between. The CDR3 sequence is 16 residues long. Here the CDR3 reads CASRLIGAGNTGELFF. DNA for the CDR3: TGCGCCAGCAGACTTATTGGGGCAGGGAACACCGGGGAGCTGTTTTTT.

This clone was detected a few times. Germline is not matched at one junction end, which may reflect a read error. The chain recombines TRBV29-1 with TRBJ2-7; the match to TRBD2 covers 8 bases. This CDR3 is built from 13 residues. CDR1 SQVTM and CDR2 ANQGSEA come from the germline V gene. The CDR3 DNA reads TGCAGCGCTGAACTAGCGGAGTCCTACGAGCAGTACTTC. It specifies CSAELAESYEQYF.

This chain joins TRBV27 and TRBJ1-1; a weak D match, TRBD1 (5 bases). V shed 6 bases and J shed 0 bases, with 11 bases lying between them. CDR1 and CDR2 from the germline V gene are MNHEY and SMNVEV (reference sequence). The CDR3 sequence is 14 residues long. DNA of the CDR3: TGTGCCAGCAGCAAGCAGGGAATGAACACTGAAGCTTTCTTT. Its protein is CASSKQGMNTEAFF.

V and J are TRBV28 and TRBJ1-5, with no clear D. From germline, CDR1 is MDHEN and CDR2 SYDVKM. CDR3 length: 14 residues. V lost 3 bases, J lost 0 bases, and 6 bases lay in between. The CDR3 reads CASSFRNSNQPQHF. Written as DNA, the CDR3 is TGTGCCAGCAGTTTTCGGAATAGCAATCAGCCCCAGCATTTT.

This chain uses TRBV5-1 with TRBJ1-3, with D perhaps TRBD1 (6 bases). Germline CDR1 and CDR2: SGHRS and YFSETQ. This CDR3 has 13 amino acids. V lost 3 bases and J lost 4, with 8 bases in between. DNA for the CDR3: TGCGCCAGCAGCTATGACAGGGGAAACACCATATATTTT. Amino acids: CASSYDRGNTIYF. The whole variable domain, filled in from reference TRBV5-1 and TRBJ1-3, reads KAGVTQTPRYLIKTRGQQVTLSCSPISGHRSVSWYQQTPGQGLQFLFEYFSETQRNKGNFPGRFSGRQFSNSRSEMNVSTLELGDSALYLCASSYDRGNTIYFGEGSWLTVV.

For the CDR3, the DNA is TGTGCCAGCAGTGTCTTGGACTACTCGAGGTATTTT. This sequence encodes CASSVLDYSRYF. The chain joins TRBV12-3 or TRBV12-4 to TRBJ2-3, with D tentatively TRBD2 (6 bases). V lost 5 bases, J lost 14 bases, and 17 bases lay in between. This CDR3 contains 12 residues.

The chain has TRBV6-5 and TRBJ2-3; D might be TRBD2 (6 bases). Trimming shortened V by 4 bases and J by 6 bases, and 14 bases separated the two germline ends. Germline-derived CDR1 and CDR2 are MNHEY and SVGAGI. This CDR3 spans 14 amino acids. The DNA for the CDR3 is TGTGCCAGCAGTTCGGTCAGCGGGCGGGATACGCAGTATTTT. Protein product: CASSSVSGRDTQYF.

The V call is TRBV20-1, the J call TRBJ1-1; D possibly corresponds to TRBD1 (5 bases). Per the germline V gene, CDR1 is DFQATT and CDR2 is SNEGSKA (reference sequence). The CDR3 contains 14 residues. V was trimmed by 3 bases and J by 3 bases, leaving 14 bases between them. The CDR3 loop reads CSASIWGVDTEAFF. As DNA, the CDR3 is TGCAGTGCTAGTATATGGGGCGTCGACACTGAAGCTTTCTTT.

The CDR3: CASSFPRRAAGGKKNIQYF. CDR3 DNA: TGTGCCAGCAGTTTTCCCCGACGGGCAGCGGGGGGGAAAAAAAACATTCAGTACTTC. This rearrangement joins TRBV28 to TRBJ2-4; 10 bases are a match to TRBD2. V dropped 3 bases and J dropped 4; count of bases not matched to a gene: 15. This CDR3 region has 19 residues. Germline V gives CDR1 MDHEN, CDR2 SYDVKM.

The chain combines TRBV21-1 with TRBJ2-7; the table assigns TRBD2, which was not confirmed against the DNA. TRBV21-1 is tagged as a pseudogene. The CDR3 covers 18 residues. This CDR3 reads CASSKEWRLAGGPNEQYF. The CDR3 DNA sequence: TGTGCCAGCAGCAAAGAATGGAGGTTGGCGGGAGGGCCCAACGAGCAGTACTTC.

This sequence joins TRBV25-1 and TRBJ1-6, with D possibly matching TRBD1 (6 bases). This CDR3 comprises 15 residues. The germline V gene has CDR1 MGHDK and CDR2 SYGVNS. V lost 4 bases, J lost 7 bases, and 14 bases lay in between. The CDR3 spells CASSGPRGRNSPLHF. The CDR3 bases are TGTGCCAGCAGTGGTCCCAGGGGACGAAATTCACCCCTCCACTTT.

CDR3 nucleotides: TGTGCCAGCAGTTCCCCCGGGACGGACAACGAGCAGTACTTC. As protein: CASSSPGTDNEQYF. This chain uses TRBV6-4 with TRBJ2-7; D is perhaps TRBD1 or TRBD2 (5 bases each). CDR3 length: 14 residues. CDR1 and CDR2 from the germline V gene are MRHNA and SNTAGT. The V end lost 5 bases, the J end lost 5 bases, and 16 bases lay between the germline ends.

J is TRBJ2-7 and V is TRBV5-1, with D possibly TRBD2 on 5 matching bases. V lost 5 bases, J lost 3 bases, and 12 bases lay in between. Looked up from germline, CDR1 is SGHRS and CDR2 is YFSETQ. This CDR3 has 13 amino acids. The DNA for the CDR3 is TGCGCCAGCAGTTTTGGACTCCTCTACGAGCAGTACTTC. Protein: CASSFGLLYEQYF.

The chain couples TRBV3-1 (or the pseudogene TRBV3-2) to TRBJ1-2; D call uncertain. V lost 1 base and J lost 8, with 17 bases in between. Germline V gene data show CDR1 as LGHDT and CDR2 as YNNKEL (reference sequence). The CDR3 loop spans 15 amino acids. The CDR3 loop is CASSQGDRELYGYTF. The CDR3 DNA reads as TGTGCCAGCAGCCAAGGGGATAGGGAATTATACGGCTACACCTTC.